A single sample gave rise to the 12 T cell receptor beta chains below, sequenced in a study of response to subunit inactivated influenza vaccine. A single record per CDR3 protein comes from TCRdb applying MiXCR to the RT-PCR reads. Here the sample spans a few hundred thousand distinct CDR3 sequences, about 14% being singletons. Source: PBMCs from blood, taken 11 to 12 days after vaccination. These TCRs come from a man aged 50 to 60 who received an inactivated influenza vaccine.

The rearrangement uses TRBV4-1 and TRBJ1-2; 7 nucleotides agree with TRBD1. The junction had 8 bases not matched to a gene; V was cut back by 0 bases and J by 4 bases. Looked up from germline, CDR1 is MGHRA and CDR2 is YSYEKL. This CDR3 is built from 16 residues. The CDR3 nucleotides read TGCGCCAGCAGCCAAGAGCGAAGGGACAGCAGCTATGGCTACACCTTC. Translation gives CASSQERRDSSYGYTF.

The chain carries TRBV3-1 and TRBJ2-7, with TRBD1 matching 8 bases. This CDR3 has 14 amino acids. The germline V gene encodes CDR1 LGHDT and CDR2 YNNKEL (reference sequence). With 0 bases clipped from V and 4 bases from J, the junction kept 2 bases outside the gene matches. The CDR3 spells CASSQDRTGYEQYF. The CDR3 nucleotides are TGTGCCAGCAGCCAAGACCGGACAGGGTACGAGCAGTACTTC.

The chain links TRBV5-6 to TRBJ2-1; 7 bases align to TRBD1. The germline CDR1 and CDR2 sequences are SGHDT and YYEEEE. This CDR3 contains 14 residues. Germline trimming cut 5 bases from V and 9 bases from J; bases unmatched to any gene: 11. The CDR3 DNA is TGTGCCAGCAGGGGGGACATTTCAGGGGGTGAGCAGTTCTTC. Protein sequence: CASRGDISGGEQFF.

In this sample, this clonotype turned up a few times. The CDR3: CASTDIRGHTEAFF. The CDR3 nucleotides read TGCGCCAGCACCGATATCAGGGGGCACACTGAAGCTTTCTTT. The chain carries TRBV5-1 and TRBJ1-1, with 8 bases matching TRBD1. This CDR3 is 14 amino acids long. CDR1 and CDR2 from the germline V gene are SGHRS and YFSETQ. The V and J ends lost 6 bases and 3 bases, in that order; junction bases with no gene match: 7.

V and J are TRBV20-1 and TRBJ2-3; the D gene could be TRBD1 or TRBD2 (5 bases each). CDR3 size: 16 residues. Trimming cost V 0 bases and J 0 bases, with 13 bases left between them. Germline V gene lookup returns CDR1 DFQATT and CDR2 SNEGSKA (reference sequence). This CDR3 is CSARDYGTASTDTQYF. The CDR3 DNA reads TGCAGTGCTAGAGATTACGGGACGGCCAGCACAGATACGCAGTATTTT.

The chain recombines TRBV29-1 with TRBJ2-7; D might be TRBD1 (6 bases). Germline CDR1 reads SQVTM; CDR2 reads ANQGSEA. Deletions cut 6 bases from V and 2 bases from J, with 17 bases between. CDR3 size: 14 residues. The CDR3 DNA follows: TGCAGCGTCCCCAAACCCGACAGGCCCTACGAGCAGTACTTC. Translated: CSVPKPDRPYEQYF.

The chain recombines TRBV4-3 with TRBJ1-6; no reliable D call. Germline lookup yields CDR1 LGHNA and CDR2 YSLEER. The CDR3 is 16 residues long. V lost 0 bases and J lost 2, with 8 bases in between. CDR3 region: CASSQEGDTYNSPLHF. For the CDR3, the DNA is TGCGCCAGCAGCCAAGAGGGAGACACCTATAATTCACCCCTCCACTTT.

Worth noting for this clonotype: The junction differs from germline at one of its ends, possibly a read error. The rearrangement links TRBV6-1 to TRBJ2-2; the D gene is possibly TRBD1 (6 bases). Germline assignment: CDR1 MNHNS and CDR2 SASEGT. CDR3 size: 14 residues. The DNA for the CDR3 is TGCGCCGGCAGGGGCCCCACGAACACCGGGGAGCTGTTTTTT. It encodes CAGRGPTNTGELFF.

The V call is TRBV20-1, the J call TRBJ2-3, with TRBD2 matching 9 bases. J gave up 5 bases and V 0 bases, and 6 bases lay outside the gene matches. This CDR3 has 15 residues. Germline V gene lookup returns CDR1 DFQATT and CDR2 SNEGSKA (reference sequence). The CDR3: CSAREQRGEVDTQYF. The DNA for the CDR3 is TGCAGTGCTAGAGAGCAGCGGGGGGAGGTAGATACGCAGTATTTT.

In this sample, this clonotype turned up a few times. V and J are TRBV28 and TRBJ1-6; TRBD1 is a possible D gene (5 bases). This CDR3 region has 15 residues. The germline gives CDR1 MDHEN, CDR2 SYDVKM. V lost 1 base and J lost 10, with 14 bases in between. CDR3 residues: CASSLLAGARSPLHF. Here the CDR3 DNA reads TGTGCCAGCAGTTTATTAGCCGGGGCAAGATCACCCCTCCACTTT.

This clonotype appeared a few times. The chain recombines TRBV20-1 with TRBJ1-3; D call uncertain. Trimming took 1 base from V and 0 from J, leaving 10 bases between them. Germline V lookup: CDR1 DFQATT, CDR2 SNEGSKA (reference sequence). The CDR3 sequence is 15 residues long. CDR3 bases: TGCAGTGCTAGAGTAACACAGCTCTCTGGAAACACCATATATTTT. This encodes CSARVTQLSGNTIYF.

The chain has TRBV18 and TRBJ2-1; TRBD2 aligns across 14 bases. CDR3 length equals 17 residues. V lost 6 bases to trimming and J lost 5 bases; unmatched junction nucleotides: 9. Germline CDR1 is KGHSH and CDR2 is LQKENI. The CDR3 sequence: CASSLTRTSGGHNEQFF. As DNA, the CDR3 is TGTGCCAGCTCCCTTACCCGGACTAGCGGGGGGCACAATGAGCAGTTCTTC. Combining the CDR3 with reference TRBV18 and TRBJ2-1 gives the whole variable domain NAGVMQNPRHLVRRRGQEARLRCSPMKGHSHVYWYRQLPEEGLKFMVYLQKENIIDESGMPKERFSAEFPKEGPSILRIQQVVRGDSAAYFCASSLTRTSGGHNEQFFGPGTRLTVL.